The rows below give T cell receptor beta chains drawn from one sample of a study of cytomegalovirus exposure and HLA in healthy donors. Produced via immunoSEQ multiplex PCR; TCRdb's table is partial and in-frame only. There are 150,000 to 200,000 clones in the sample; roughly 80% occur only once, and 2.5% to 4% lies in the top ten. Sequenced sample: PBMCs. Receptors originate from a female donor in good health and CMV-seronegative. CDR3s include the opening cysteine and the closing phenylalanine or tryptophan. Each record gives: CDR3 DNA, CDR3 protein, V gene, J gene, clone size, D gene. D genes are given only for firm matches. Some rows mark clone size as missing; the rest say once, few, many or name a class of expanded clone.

CDR3nt: TGTGCCAGCAGCCCGCACAGGGACCGCCGGGGCGAGCAGTACTTC
CDR3aa: CASSPHRDRRGEQYF
v_gene: TRBV7-2
j_gene: TRBJ2-7
abundance: NA
d_gene: NA

CDR3nt: TGTGCCAGCAGCCCAAGGCGCGCGGGGAAAGAGACCCAGTACTTC
CDR3aa: CASSPRRAGKETQYF
v_gene: TRBV7-8
j_gene: TRBJ2-5
abundance: NA
d_gene: NA

CDR3nt: TGCGCCAGCAGCCAAGATTGGACTAGCGGGGTTCGAGGTAATGAGCAGTTCTTC
CDR3aa: CASSQDWTSGVRGNEQFF
v_gene: TRBV4-1
j_gene: TRBJ2-1
abundance: NA
d_gene: TRBD2

CDR3nt: TGTGCCAGCAGACCTCCTAGCGGGAGGAACCCAGATACGCAGTATTTT
CDR3aa: CASRPPSGRNPDTQYF
v_gene: TRBV28
j_gene: TRBJ2-3
abundance: NA
d_gene: TRBD2

CDR3nt: TGTGCCAGCACAGTCCTGGAGCCTCGAAACGGCTACACCTTC
CDR3aa: CASTVLEPRNGYTF
v_gene: TRBV28
j_gene: TRBJ1-2
abundance: NA
d_gene: NA

CDR3nt: TGTGCCAGCATCCAGGGGTTAAAGGAAGCTTTCTTT
CDR3aa: CASIQGLKEAFF
v_gene: TRBV7-9
j_gene: TRBJ1-1
abundance: NA
d_gene: NA

CDR3nt: TGTGCCAGCAGTTGGGACAGCTCCTATGGCTACACCTTC
CDR3aa: CASSWDSSYGYTF
v_gene: TRBV28
j_gene: TRBJ1-2
abundance: NA
d_gene: TRBD1

CDR3nt: TGTGCCTCAGTAGCGGGAAGCTCCTACGAGCAGTACTTC
CDR3aa: CASVAGSSYEQYF
v_gene: TRBV30
j_gene: TRBJ2-7
abundance: NA
d_gene: TRBD2

CDR3nt: TGTGCCAGCAGCTCCCCGGGACAGGGAGGTGAGCAGTTCTTC
CDR3aa: CASSSPGQGGEQFF
v_gene: TRBV11-3
j_gene: TRBJ2-1
abundance: NA
d_gene: TRBD1

CDR3nt: TGTGCCAGCATCGGCGGCAGCTCCTACGAGCAGTACTTC
CDR3aa: CASIGGSSYEQYF
v_gene: TRBV5-6
j_gene: TRBJ2-7
abundance: NA
d_gene: NA

CDR3nt: TGTGCCAGCAGCTTGGGACAGGGGAGACGAGATACGCAGTATTTT
CDR3aa: CASSLGQGRRDTQYF
v_gene: TRBV7-9
j_gene: TRBJ2-3
abundance: NA
d_gene: TRBD1

CDR3nt: TGTGCCGTGGAGGGACAGTTGAACACTGAAGCTTTCTTT
CDR3aa: CAVEGQLNTEAFF
v_gene: TRBV15
j_gene: TRBJ1-1
abundance: NA
d_gene: TRBD1

CDR3nt: TGTGCCAGCAGCCGGGACAGGACGGGAAACACCATATATTTT
CDR3aa: CASSRDRTGNTIYF
v_gene: TRBV5-6
j_gene: TRBJ1-3
abundance: few
d_gene: TRBD1

CDR3nt: TGTGCCAGCAGCTCGACCCCTAGGGGGCCAGATACGCAGTATTTT
CDR3aa: CASSSTPRGPDTQYF
v_gene: TRBV13
j_gene: TRBJ2-3
abundance: once
d_gene: TRBD1

CDR3nt: TGTGCCAGTAGTATAGATTCCCGGGGGATGACTTTCTTT
CDR3aa: CASSIDSRGMTFF
v_gene: TRBV19
j_gene: TRBJ1-1
abundance: NA
d_gene: NA

CDR3nt: TGTGCCAGCAGCTCAGAGACAGGGGTGGTCTCCCCGCAGTTCTTC
CDR3aa: CASSSETGVVSPQFF
v_gene: TRBV7-8
j_gene: TRBJ2-1
abundance: NA
d_gene: TRBD1